This TCR beta chain was sequenced during a study of blood T cell repertoires in COVID-19. Original data processing: Reference gene primer amplification gave nucleated cell count estimates. Clones were sequenced by immunoSEQ multiplex PCR, and TCRdb holds only the in-frame ones, with some missing. D and trimming come from the DNA, and the V and J calls and clone size come from that table. The repertoire holds about 91,000 clones, with around nine tenths as singletons. The CDR3 loop spans 14 amino acids. Germline V lookup: CDR1 SEHNR, CDR2 FQNEAQ (reference sequence). V was pared by 0 bases and J by 5 bases, with 10 bases between.

The receptor's source is a woman aged 80 or older with active COVID-19. The J gene is TRBJ1-2, the V gene TRBV7-9, with D tentatively TRBD1 (5 bases). Sequences were obtained from peripheral blood. The DNA of the CDR3 is TGTGCCAGCAGCTTAGCGGAAGGGGCATATGGCTACACCTTC. This translates into CASSLAEGAYGYTF.